This T cell receptor beta chain was retrieved from a study of blood T cell repertoires in COVID-19. As for the study in general: Acute-phase and convalescent COVID-19 samples originated in the United States, Italy and Spain.

In the original analysis: Amplified reference gene primers provided the basis for estimating nucleated cell counts. This table comes from immunoSEQ multiplex PCR, and its TCRdb copy is limited to in-frame clones, with some not included. The V and J calls and the clone size are those of that table, but D and trimming were determined from the DNA. Of 400,000 or so clones listed, roughly 88% are singletons. Recruitment covered roughly 24 US areas and drew participants whose ages spanned about 18 to 90 years. CDR3 length: 14 residues. V was cut by 4 bases and J by 8 bases, with 14 bases left in between. Per germline, CDR1 LNHDA and CDR2 SQIVND (reference sequence).

The clonotype comes from a woman aged 40-49 years with acute COVID-19. The chain is built from TRBV19 and TRBJ1-4; possible D gene TRBD1, 5 bases. Specimen: PBMCs or T cells enriched from blood (not recorded which). The chain's CDR3 is CASSTQGLSEKLFF. The CDR3 DNA reads as TGTGCCAGTAGTACGCAGGGCCTTAGCGAAAAACTGTTTTTT.